These T cell receptor beta chains were read from a single sample in a study of blood T cell repertoires in COVID-19. Clones were read by immunoSEQ multiplex PCR, and TCRdb kept only the in-frame ones, dropping some. The repertoire holds 450,000 to 500,000 clones, with 75% to 90% as singletons. Source material: PBMCs or T cells enriched from blood (not recorded which). Receptors were obtained from a woman between 18 and 30 years old who had recovered from COVID-19. Both conserved end residues are part of each CDR3. A D gene is named only where the DNA matches it firmly. Where a row states a size, it is once, few, many or the class of an expanded clone; other rows omit it.

abundance	v_gene	j_gene	d_gene	CDR3nt	CDR3aa
.	TRBV19	TRBJ1-1	.	TGTGCCAGTAGTATAGACCCAGGGTGGTCTGAAGCTTTCTTT	CASSIDPGWSEAFF
.	TRBV27	TRBJ2-7	TRBD2	TGTGCCAGCAGTTGGGGGACTAGCGGCTACGAGCAGTACTTC	CASSWGTSGYEQYF
once	TRBV6-6	TRBJ1-2	.	TGTGCCAGCTCCAGACAGGCTGTCTACACCTTC	CASSRQAVYTF
.	TRBV5-1	TRBJ2-6	TRBD1	TGCGCCAGCAGCTTTATAGCGCAGGGGGCTGCAGGGGCCAACGTCCTGACTTTC	CASSFIAQGAAGANVLTF
.	TRBV5-1	TRBJ2-7	TRBD2	TGCGCCAGCAGCTTTACTAGCGGGGGGCCCGAATCCTACGAGCAGTACTTC	CASSFTSGGPESYEQYF
.	TRBV29-1	TRBJ1-1	.	TGCAGCGTTGAAGATGCCCCTAATTCGAGGATTGCTGAAGCTTTCTTT	CSVEDAPNSRIAEAFF
.	TRBV4-1	TRBJ2-2	TRBD2	TGCGCCAGCAGCGGGACTAGCGGGGGGGCCGGCGGGGAGCTGTTTTTT	CASSGTSGGAGGELFF
.	TRBV7-9	TRBJ2-3	TRBD1	TGTGCCAGCAGCTCGACCGAGGACAGGGCCGGTCCGCAGTATTTT	CASSSTEDRAGPQYF
once	TRBV19	TRBJ1-1	TRBD1	TGTGCCAGTAGTAGATGGGACAGGGGTGTTGAAGCTTTCTTT	CASSRWDRGVEAFF
.	TRBV27	TRBJ2-1	.	TGTGCCAGCAGCCCAGGGTCATCCTACAATGAGCAGTTCTTC	CASSPGSSYNEQFF
.	TRBV5-4	TRBJ2-7	TRBD2	TGTGCCAGCAGCCCAGGGACTAGCGGGGGGGATCTCTACGAGCAGTACTTC	CASSPGTSGGDLYEQYF
.	TRBV2	TRBJ1-6	TRBD1	TGTGCCAGCCTAGCAGGGGGCCCGGGATCACCCCTCCACTTT	CASLAGGPGSPLHF
.	TRBV7-9	TRBJ1-2	.	TGTGCCAGCAGCTTAACGACAGGAATCTATGGCTACACCTTC	CASSLTTGIYGYTF